This paragraph covers one T cell receptor (beta chain) sequence. Its antigen is as yet unknown. The sample comes from a study of CD8 T cell repertoires and HIV-1 epitope variants. With 5 bases removed from V and 0 bases from J, the gap between germline ends came to 11 bases. The germline CDR1 and CDR2 sequences are SGHTA and FQGNSA. The CDR3 consists of 15 residues. The protocol was immunoSEQ multiplex PCR, while the TCRdb copy is restricted to in-frame clones and leaves out a portion. This sample has under 100,000 clones, with around 75% found just once. Overall study findings and caveats: Nef KF9 drew about five clonotypes and HW9 one, without TAALDMSHF responses.

The chain links TRBV7-2 to TRBJ1-5; D is unclear. Sequenced: uncultured baseline CD8+ T cells from peripheral blood mononuclear cells (PBMCs). The clonotype was recovered from a male donor with HIV. CDR3 amino acids: CASSPEGYSNQPQHF. The CDR3 bases are TGTGCCAGCAGCCCCGAGGGCTATAGCAATCAGCCCCAGCATTTT.